This is a list of T cell receptor beta chains from one sample in a study of T cell responses to AZD1222 COVID-19 vaccine. Assay used: immunoSEQ multiplex PCR; TCRdb lists only in-frame clones, some missing. The sample includes about 140,000 clones, around 89% of them seen just once. This material consisted of peripheral blood, taken 28 days after the second AZD1222 dose. These receptors all stem from an adult who received the AZD1222 COVID-19 vaccine. CDR3s include the opening cysteine and the closing phenylalanine or tryptophan. The D gene is left open where the match is weak. Where a row states a size, it is once, few, many or the class of an expanded clone; other rows omit it.

cdr3_aa cdr3_nt v_call clone_size d_call j_call
CASALSGSWVVEQFF TGTGCCAGCGCCCTTAGCGGGAGCTGGGTAGTTGAGCAGTTCTTC TRBV28 . TRBD2 TRBJ2-1
CSASPSPAGPSPQHF TGCAGTGCTAGTCCTTCACCCGCAGGGCCAAGCCCCCAGCATTTT TRBV20-1 . . TRBJ1-5
CASSSRAGALDEQFF TGTGCCAGCAGCTCCCGGGCCGGAGCCTTGGATGAGCAGTTCTTC TRBV5-4 . . TRBJ2-1
CAWTQTDTQYF TGTGCCTGGACCCAGACAGATACGCAGTATTTT TRBV30 once . TRBJ2-3
CSARQGWGYTF TGCAGTGCGCGACAGGGGTGGGGCTACACCTTC TRBV20-1 few TRBD1 TRBJ1-2
CASSSGHGADQPQHF TGTGCCAGCAGCTCGGGACACGGGGCTGATCAGCCCCAGCATTTT TRBV5-5 . . TRBJ1-5
CSVGRDRGLYEQYF TGCAGCGTGGGCCGGGACAGGGGACTATACGAGCAGTACTTC TRBV29-1 . TRBD1 TRBJ2-7
CASSFIVADGELFF TGTGCCAGCAGTTTTATAGTGGCCGATGGGGAGCTGTTTTTT TRBV6-2/TRBV6-3 . . TRBJ2-2
CATSRGGNYGYTF TGTGCCACCAGCAGAGGGGGGAACTATGGCTACACCTTC TRBV15 . . TRBJ1-2
CASSPPGANEKLFF TGTGCCAGTAGCCCCCCGGGGGCTAATGAAAAACTGTTTTTT TRBV19 once . TRBJ1-4
CASTQGDYGYTF TGTGCCAGCACCCAGGGGGACTATGGCTACACCTTC TRBV28 few TRBD1 TRBJ1-2
CASSEASRGAYNEQFF TGTGCCAGCAGTGAAGCTTCCAGGGGGGCCTACAATGAGCAGTTCTTC TRBV6-1 . . TRBJ2-1
CASSAGTSGYNEQFF TGTGCCAGCAGCGCCGGGACTAGCGGGTACAATGAGCAGTTCTTC TRBV5-6 . TRBD2 TRBJ2-1
CASSVGTGRGSPLHF TGTGCCAGCAGCGTAGGGACGGGCCGGGGCTCACCCCTCCACTTT TRBV9 . . TRBJ1-6
CASNQVNEQFF TGTGCCAGCAATCAAGTCAATGAGCAGTTCTTC TRBV6-6 . . TRBJ2-1
CASSEAGGGVDTQYF TGTGCCAGCAGTGAGGCGGGAGGGGGGGTAGATACGCAGTATTTT TRBV2 . TRBD2 TRBJ2-3
CASTSGGYEQYF TGTGCCAGCACCTCCGGGGGTTACGAGCAGTACTTC TRBV7-9 . . TRBJ2-7
CASKGYGGDRSPLHF TGTGCCAGCAAGGGGTACGGAGGGGATCGATCACCCCTCCACTTT TRBV28 . . TRBJ1-6
CASSSGQYSNQPQHF TGTGCCAGCAGCTCGGGACAGTATAGCAATCAGCCCCAGCATTTT TRBV2 . TRBD1 TRBJ1-5
CASSESVSGNTDTQYF TGCGCCAGCAGTGAGTCGGTTAGCGGAAACACAGATACGCAGTATTTT TRBV10-2 . . TRBJ2-3
CASSLQREKYF TGTGCCAGCAGTTTACAGCGGGAGAAGTACTTC TRBV28 . TRBD2 TRBJ2-4
CAWNGGGPGDTQYF TGTGCCTGGAACGGGGGGGGGCCCGGAGATACGCAGTATTTT TRBV30 . TRBD2 TRBJ2-3
CAWSSGTVNQPQHF TGTGCCTGGAGTAGCGGGACAGTCAATCAGCCCCAGCATTTT TRBV30 once TRBD1 TRBJ1-5
CASSLALTQGVAQETQYF TGTGCCAGCAGCTTAGCCCTTACCCAGGGAGTGGCCCAAGAGACCCAGTACTTC TRBV7-9 . . TRBJ2-5
CASSQGRAFPYEQYF TGTGCCAGCAGCCAGGGTAGGGCTTTTCCCTACGAGCAGTACTTC TRBV3-1/TRBV3-2 few . TRBJ2-7
CAWNGVSAIAFF TGTGCCTGGAACGGCGTCAGCGCGATAGCTTTCTTT TRBV30 . . TRBJ1-1
CASSLPSYEQYF TGTGCCAGCAGCCTGCCATCCTACGAGCAGTACTTC TRBV7-2 . . TRBJ2-7
CASSSSGQRQETQYF TGTGCCAGCAGCTCCTCCGGACAGAGACAAGAGACCCAGTACTTC TRBV9 once . TRBJ2-5
CARSLAGLCNQPQHF TGTGCCAGAAGCTTGGCGGGGCTCTGCAATCAGCCCCAGCATTTT TRBV5-3 . . TRBJ1-5
CASSQDPGTGYEQYF TGTGCCAGCAGCCAAGATCCCGGGACAGGCTACGAGCAGTACTTC TRBV3-1/TRBV3-2 . TRBD1 TRBJ2-7
CASSEGTFNYQPQHF TGTGCCAGCAGTGAAGGGACATTTAATTATCAGCCCCAGCATTTT TRBV6-1 once . TRBJ1-5
CATSKGLGQPQHF TGTGCCACTTCAAAGGGGTTAGGTCAGCCCCAGCATTTT TRBV19 . . TRBJ1-5
CASPGATGGYYGYTF TGTGCCTCCCCCGGAGCTACAGGGGGGTATTATGGCTACACCTTC TRBV2 . TRBD1 TRBJ1-2